This TCR beta chain comes out of a study of CD8 T cells in ankylosing spondylitis. General study findings and limits: Ankylosing spondylitis blood appeared to carry a characteristic TCR beta motif of roughly eight highly homologous variants.

Trimming took 1 base from V and 2 from J, leaving 9 bases between them. The CDR3 runs 14 residues. Germline lookup yields CDR1 SGHVS and CDR2 FNYEAQ. In the case of this clonotype: What it recognizes is unknown.

For TCR beta, libraries came from quantitative 5'-RACE with molecular barcodes. TCRdb re-derived calls from the 5' RACE reads in MiXCR, one entry per CDR3 protein. The table records about 130,000 distinct CDR3 sequences, about a sixth of them present only once. The source material was blood, either unsorted or a sorted T cell fraction (not recorded which). This receptor was identified in a male donor with ankylosing spondylitis. The V gene is TRBV7-6, the J gene TRBJ2-7; D unclear. The CDR3 DNA reads as TGTGCCAGCAGCTTAGAGGGTAAAACCTACGAGCAGTACTTC. Its translation: CASSLEGKTYEQYF.